This T cell receptor beta chain was identified in a study of blood T cell repertoires in COVID-19. Study overall: Collection of acute and convalescent COVID-19 samples took place in the United States, Italy and Spain. Sources were T cells, B-cell-depleted T cells, or PBMCs; the material itself was cDNA or gDNA.

V was clipped by 1 base and J by 5 bases; unmatched bases: 3. Germline CDR1 reads LNHNV; CDR2 reads YYDKDF (reference sequence). This CDR3 spans 15 amino acids. The assay was immunoSEQ multiplex PCR, and TCRdb's table has in-frame clones only and misses some. Of around 150,000 clones in the sample, 65% to 85% were seen once. The sequenced sample consisted of PBMCs or T cells enriched from blood (not recorded which). The chain employs TRBV15 and TRBJ2-2, with 8 bases aligning to TRBD2. The receptor was isolated from a man in his forties who had recovered from COVID-19. The CDR3 nucleotides read TGTGCCACCAGCAGAGCGGGCGGGGGGACCGGGGAGCTGTTTTTT. Translation gives CATSRAGGGTGELFF.